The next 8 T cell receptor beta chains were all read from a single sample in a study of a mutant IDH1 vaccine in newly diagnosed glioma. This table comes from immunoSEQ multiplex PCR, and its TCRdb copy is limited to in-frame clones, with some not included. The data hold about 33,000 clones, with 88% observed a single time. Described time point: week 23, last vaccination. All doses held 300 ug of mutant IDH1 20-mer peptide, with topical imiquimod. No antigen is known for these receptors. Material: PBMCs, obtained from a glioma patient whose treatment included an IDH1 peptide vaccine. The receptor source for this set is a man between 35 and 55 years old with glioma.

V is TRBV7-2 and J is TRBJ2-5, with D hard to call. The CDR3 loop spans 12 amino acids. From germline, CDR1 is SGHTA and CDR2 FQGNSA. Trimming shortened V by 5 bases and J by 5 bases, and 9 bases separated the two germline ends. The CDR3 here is CASSSPDETQYF. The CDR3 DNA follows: TGTGCCAGCAGCAGTCCCGACGAGACCCAGTACTTC. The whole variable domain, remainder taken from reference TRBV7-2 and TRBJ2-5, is GAGVSQSPSNKVTEKGKDVELRCDPISGHTALYWYRQSLGQGLEFLIYFQGNSAPDKSGLPSDRFSAERTGGSVSTLTIQRTQQEDSAVYLCASSSPDETQYFGPGTRLLVL.

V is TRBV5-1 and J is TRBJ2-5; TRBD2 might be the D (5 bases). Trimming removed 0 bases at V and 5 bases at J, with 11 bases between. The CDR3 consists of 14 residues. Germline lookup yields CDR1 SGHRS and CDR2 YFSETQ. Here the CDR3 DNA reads TGCGCCAGCAGCTTGGGCCAGAGGACTGAGACCCAGTACTTC. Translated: CASSLGQRTETQYF.

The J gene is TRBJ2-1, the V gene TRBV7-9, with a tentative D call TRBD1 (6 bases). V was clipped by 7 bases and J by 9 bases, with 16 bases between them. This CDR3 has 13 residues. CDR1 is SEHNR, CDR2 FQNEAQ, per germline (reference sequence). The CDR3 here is CASKVGGQGEQFF. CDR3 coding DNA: TGTGCCAGCAAAGTAGGGGGTCAGGGTGAGCAGTTCTTC.

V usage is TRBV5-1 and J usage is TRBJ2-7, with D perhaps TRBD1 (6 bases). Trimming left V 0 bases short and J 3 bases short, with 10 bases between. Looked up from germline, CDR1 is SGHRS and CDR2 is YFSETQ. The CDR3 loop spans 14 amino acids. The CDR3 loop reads CASSLEQGYYEQYF. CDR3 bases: TGCGCCAGCAGCTTGGAACAGGGTTACTACGAGCAGTACTTC.

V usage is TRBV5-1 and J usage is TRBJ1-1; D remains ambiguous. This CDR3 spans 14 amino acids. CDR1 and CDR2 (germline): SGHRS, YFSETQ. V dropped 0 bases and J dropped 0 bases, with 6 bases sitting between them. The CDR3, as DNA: TGCGCCAGCAGCTTGGACAATTTGAACACTGAAGCTTTCTTT. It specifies CASSLDNLNTEAFF. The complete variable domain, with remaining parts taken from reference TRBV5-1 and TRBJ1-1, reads KAGVTQTPRYLIKTRGQQVTLSCSPISGHRSVSWYQQTPGQGLQFLFEYFSETQRNKGNFPGRFSGRQFSNSRSEMNVSTLELGDSALYLCASSLDNLNTEAFFGQGTRLTVV.

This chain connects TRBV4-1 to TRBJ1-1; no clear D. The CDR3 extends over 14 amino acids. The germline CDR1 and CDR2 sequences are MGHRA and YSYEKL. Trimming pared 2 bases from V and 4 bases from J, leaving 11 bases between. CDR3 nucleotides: TGCGCCAGCAGCCAAACGGGAATTGGCACTGAAGCTTTCTTT. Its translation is CASSQTGIGTEAFF.

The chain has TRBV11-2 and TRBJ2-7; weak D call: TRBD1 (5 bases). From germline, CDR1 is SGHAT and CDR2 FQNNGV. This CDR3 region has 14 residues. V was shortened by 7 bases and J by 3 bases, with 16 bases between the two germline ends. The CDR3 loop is CASTLTMQGYEQYF. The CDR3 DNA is TGTGCCAGCACCCTCACTATGCAGGGCTACGAGCAGTACTTC.

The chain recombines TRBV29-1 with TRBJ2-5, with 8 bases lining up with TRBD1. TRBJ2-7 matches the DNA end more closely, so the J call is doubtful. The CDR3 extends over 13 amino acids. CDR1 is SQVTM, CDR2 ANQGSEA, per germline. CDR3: CSAIRTGTYEQYF. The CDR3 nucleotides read TGCAGCGCTATACGGACAGGGACCTACGAGCAGTACTTC.